This T cell receptor beta chain was found in a study of T cells in women clearing cervical HPV infection. Sequencing was performed with immunoSEQ multiplex PCR; in TCRdb, only in-frame clones are kept and a portion is missing. Its table lists around 40,000 clones. In germline, CDR1 is LNHDA, CDR2 SQIVND (reference sequence). The CDR3 has 16 residues. About this clone itself: Its antigen remains unknown. The junction shows a germline mismatch at one end, possibly a read error. The DNA ends 3 residues before the CDR3 does, and the rest of the CDR3 is filled in from the germline J gene. This specimen includes other DNA sequences encoding the same CDR3.

Broader study findings: Richness plus V gene abundances separated cases from controls with AUC about 0.83.

The sequence derives from a woman between 18 and 75 years old with a cervical HPV16 infection that either progressed to CIN3+ or cleared (not recorded which). Source material: blood buffy coat. The rearrangement links TRBV19 to TRBJ1-3, with D tentatively TRBD1 (6 bases). The covered CDR3 bases are TGTGCCAGTAGTATATCGACCGGGACACCTAGAAACACA. This encodes CASSISTGTPRNT. The CDR3, in full, reads CASSISTGTPRNTIYF.